This is a list of T cell receptor beta chains from one sample in a study of human T cells and chemical hapten exposure. Each CDR3 protein is one row after TCRdb ran MiXCR on the RACE reads. The table shows about 180,000 distinct CDR3 sequences, with around 30% occurring only once. This sample comprised whole blood, obtained in connection with sensitization to the hapten diphenylcyclopropenone (DPC). Source of these receptors: a woman in her twenties or thirties with alopecia areata. Some clones in this sample may be carry-over from other donors' samples. Each CDR3 is given with its conserved first and last residue.

CDR3	V	J
CASSDGQGDSPLHF	TRBV7-9	TRBJ1-6
CASSPDSSYEQYF	TRBV28	TRBJ2-7
CASRLSSGNTIYF	TRBV5-1	TRBJ1-3
CASSPRSFNYGYTF	TRBV7-3	TRBJ1-2
CASSRGGSNTGELFF	TRBV7-9	TRBJ2-2
CSVGQGLNQPQHF	TRBV29-1	TRBJ1-5
CATTTGHNYGYTF	TRBV28	TRBJ1-2
CASSLAHITDTQYF	TRBV7-2	TRBJ2-3
CASRESGLPNGYTF	TRBV6-5	TRBJ1-2
CATSRDGRGRETQYF	TRBV15	TRBJ2-5
CASSSVPTATNEKLFF	TRBV7-2	TRBJ1-4
CATSRRQGGGNEQFF	TRBV15	TRBJ2-1
CSVEARDPYNEQFF	TRBV29-1	TRBJ2-1
CASSTQGGSRTQHF	TRBV28	TRBJ1-5
CASSPPRQGADTQYF	TRBV4-2	TRBJ2-3
CSVARGYEQYF	TRBV29-1	TRBJ2-7
CASSSAVSVAKNIQYF	TRBV28	TRBJ2-4
CAWNWRDRGYGYTF	TRBV30	TRBJ1-2
CASRPSSTNEKLFF	TRBV2	TRBJ1-4
CAWSLSGEGYTF	TRBV30	TRBJ1-2
CAIRGLAVDTQYF	TRBV10-3	TRBJ2-3
CSAPMVGAYQPQHF	TRBV20-1	TRBJ1-5
CASSWGRGPSYEQYF	TRBV5-4	TRBJ2-7
CSARPGGAYNEQFF	TRBV20-1	TRBJ2-1
CASRKTGQGTDTQYF	TRBV28	TRBJ2-3
CASRPAAPGELFF	TRBV25-1	TRBJ2-2
CASSAGTGTQPQHF	TRBV7-2	TRBJ1-5
CASSSRQGRGGYTF	TRBV6-5	TRBJ1-2
CSARAPPSPQGNRVVNTEAFF	TRBV20-1	TRBJ1-1